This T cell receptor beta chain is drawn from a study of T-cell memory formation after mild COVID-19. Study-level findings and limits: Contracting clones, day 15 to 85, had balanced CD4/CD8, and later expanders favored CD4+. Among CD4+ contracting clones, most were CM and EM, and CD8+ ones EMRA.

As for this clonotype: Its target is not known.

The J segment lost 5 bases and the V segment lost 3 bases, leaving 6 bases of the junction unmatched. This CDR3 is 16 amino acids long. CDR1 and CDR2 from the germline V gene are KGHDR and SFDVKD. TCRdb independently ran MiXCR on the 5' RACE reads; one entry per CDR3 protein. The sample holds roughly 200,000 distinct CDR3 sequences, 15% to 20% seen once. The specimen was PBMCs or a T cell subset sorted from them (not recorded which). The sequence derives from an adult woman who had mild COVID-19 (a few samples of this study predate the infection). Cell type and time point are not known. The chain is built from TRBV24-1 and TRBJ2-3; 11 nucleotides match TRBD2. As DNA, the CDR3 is TGTGCCACCAGTGATCCACTAGCGGGGGCTATAGATACGCAGTATTTT. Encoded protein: CATSDPLAGAIDTQYF.